The entry below describes one T cell receptor (beta chain). The target antigen is unknown. This record comes from a study of T cell responses to AZD1222 COVID-19 vaccine. Study observations and caveats: Baseline antibody screening turned up just 6 or 7 seropositive AZD1222 recipients.

Assay used: immunoSEQ multiplex PCR; TCRdb lists only in-frame clones, some missing. The data show roughly 150,000 clones, approximately 86% seen once. CDR1 and CDR2 (germline): SNHLY, FYNNEI. V gave up 4 bases and J gave up 3 bases; unmatched junction bases: 5. The length of the CDR3 is 14 residues. The sequence was obtained from an adult in good health. The rearrangement joins TRBV2 to TRBJ1-1; 7 bases align to TRBD1. The sequencing here drew on peripheral blood, taken on day 0 of AZD1222 vaccination. As DNA, the CDR3 is TGTGCCAGCAGTGGACAGGGTGGGGACACTGAAGCTTTCTTT. It codes for CASSGQGGDTEAFF.